A single sample gave rise to the 21 T cell receptor beta chains below, sequenced in a study of cytomegalovirus exposure and HLA in healthy donors. With 60 Vbeta and 13 Jbeta primers, the PCR was carried out. The method was immunoSEQ multiplex PCR; TCRdb's version includes in-frame clones alone and lacks a portion of them. The sample consists of roughly 160,000 clones, roughly 88% of them appearing once. The sequencing input was PBMCs. These receptors were taken from a boy under 10 years old in good health and CMV-seronegative.

The rearrangement uses TRBV5-4 and TRBJ1-5; a possible D gene is TRBD1 (5 bases). The CDR3 contains 13 residues. The germline V gene encodes CDR1 SGHNT and CDR2 YYREEE (reference sequence). V lost 0 bases, J lost 5 bases, and 6 bases lay in between. The CDR3 loop is CASSLGGDQPQHF. The DNA for the CDR3 is TGTGCCAGCAGCTTGGGGGGGGATCAGCCCCAGCATTTT.

The J gene is TRBJ2-3, the V gene TRBV13; 7 positions agree with TRBD2. CDR1 and CDR2 from the germline V gene are PRHDT and FYEKMQ (reference sequence). The junction had 17 bases not matched to a gene; V was cut back by 5 bases and J by 3 bases. The CDR3 loop spans 18 amino acids. CDR3 sequence: CASSPTGWEREKTDTQYF. CDR3 nucleotides: TGTGCCAGCAGCCCCACCGGTTGGGAGCGGGAAAAGACAGATACGCAGTATTTT.

The rearrangement links TRBV6-6 to TRBJ1-1; D is unclear. The CDR3 spans 14 residues. The germline V gene has CDR1 MNHNY and CDR2 SVGAGI (reference sequence). V gave up 6 bases and J gave up 1 base, with 12 bases separating them. The DNA of the CDR3 is TGTGCCAGCAGCGGAGACGCGGGGAACACTGAAGCTTTCTTT. This sequence encodes CASSGDAGNTEAFF.

The chain joins TRBV6-1 to TRBJ1-6; D not certain. Looked up from germline, CDR1 is MNHNS and CDR2 is SASEGT. The V gene lost 1 base and the J gene lost 5 bases, with 9 bases spanning the gap. The CDR3 runs 15 residues. In DNA form, the CDR3 reads TGTGCCAGCAGTGAAGGTCCCTACGATAATTCACCCCTCCACTTT. Encoded protein: CASSEGPYDNSPLHF.

This chain links TRBV13 with TRBJ2-1, with 11 positions matching TRBD1. Trimming cost V 0 bases and J 7 bases; bases outside gene matches: 5. Germline CDR1 PRHDT, CDR2 FYEKMQ (reference sequence). The CDR3 is 16 residues long. This CDR3 reads CASSLGWGQGGNEQFF. The CDR3 bases are TGTGCCAGCAGCTTAGGCTGGGGACAGGGGGGTAATGAGCAGTTCTTC.

V and J are TRBV27 and TRBJ1-5; 12 nucleotides line up with TRBD1. The CDR3 has 17 residues. CDR1 is MNHEY, CDR2 SMNVEV, per germline (reference sequence). Unmatched junction bases numbered 7, after V lost 6 bases and J lost 1 base. The CDR3 nucleotides are TGTGCCAGCAGCTCGGGACAGGGGGCTCTCAGCAATCAGCCCCAGCATTTT. Translating it yields CASSSGQGALSNQPQHF.

The chain joins TRBV18 to TRBJ2-2, with TRBD2 identical over 9 bases. CDR3 length equals 16 residues. Germline CDR1 and CDR2: KGHSH and LQKENI. The ends lost 3 bases at V and 7 bases at J; junction bases unmatched: 9. CDR3 sequence (DNA): TGTGCCAGCTCACCTTCTAGCGGGACGGCAAACGGGGAGCTGTTTTTT. Its protein product is CASSPSSGTANGELFF.

This rearrangement joins TRBV2 to TRBJ2-6, with 7 bases aligning to TRBD1. The CDR3 extends over 16 amino acids. The germline V gene has CDR1 SNHLY and CDR2 FYNNEI. V lost 6 bases to trimming and J lost 7 bases; unmatched junction nucleotides: 12. The chain's CDR3 is CASRDRQGKGANVLTF. The CDR3 DNA reads as TGTGCCAGCAGGGATCGACAGGGAAAGGGAGCCAACGTCCTGACTTTC.

This clone was observed a single time. The rearrangement links TRBV7-2 to TRBJ2-5; the D gene is possibly TRBD2 (5 bases). The end of the DNA fits TRBJ2-7 better, so the J call may be wrong. CDR1 is SGHTA, CDR2 FQGNSA, per germline. The CDR3 length is 14 residues. The CDR3, as DNA: TGTGCCAGCAGTCTAGCTAGCACTAACTACGAGCAGTACTTC. It specifies CASSLASTNYEQYF.

The chain couples TRBV5-6 to TRBJ2-1, with D possibly matching TRBD2 (6 bases). Trimming removed 4 bases from V and 4 bases from J, with 18 bases in between. CDR1 is SGHDT and CDR2 is YYEEEE in the germline V gene. This CDR3 has 16 residues. CDR3 region: CASSQSWNSGYNEQFF. The CDR3 DNA reads as TGTGCCAGCAGCCAGTCGTGGAATAGCGGATACAATGAGCAGTTCTTC.

The chain is built from TRBV6-5 and TRBJ1-1, with TRBD1 identical over 10 bases. CDR3 length: 15 residues. Per germline, CDR1 MNHEY and CDR2 SVGAGI. The V gene end was trimmed by 7 bases and the J gene end by 4 bases; junction bases not matched to a gene: 9. CDR3 protein: CASNTAGTGATEAFF. The CDR3 DNA reads TGTGCCAGCAACACCGCCGGGACAGGGGCCACTGAAGCTTTCTTT.

V is TRBV11-2 and J is TRBJ2-1; 12 bases align to TRBD2. The V segment lost 5 bases and the J segment 7 bases; nucleotides outside the gene matches: 9. The CDR3 is 16 amino acids. Germline-derived CDR1 and CDR2 are SGHAT and FQNNGV. In DNA, the CDR3 is TGTGCCAGCAGCCAGCATCTAGCGGGAGGGCCGAATGAGCAGTTCTTC. Its protein is CASSQHLAGGPNEQFF.

The chain uses TRBV5-5 and TRBJ2-5; D is ambiguous. This CDR3 comprises 14 residues. In germline, CDR1 is SGHKS, CDR2 YYEKEE (reference sequence). Trimming stripped 0 bases from V and 1 base from J, with 7 bases between. In nucleotides, the CDR3 is TGTGCCAGCAGCTTGGTACAGACCCAAGAGACCCAGTACTTC. It encodes CASSLVQTQETQYF.

The chain carries TRBV6-6 and TRBJ1-2; TRBD1 might be the D (5 bases). CDR1 is MNHNY, CDR2 SVGAGI, per germline (reference sequence). The V and J ends lost 2 bases and 3 bases respectively, with 16 bases between them. This CDR3 comprises 16 residues. CDR3 DNA sequence: TGTGCCAGCAGTTACCTCGGCGGGGCCACCGACTATGGCTACACCTTC. Translation: CASSYLGGATDYGYTF.

The chain couples TRBV7-9 to TRBJ2-1, with a weak D call TRBD2 (6 bases). The germline CDR1 and CDR2 sequences are SEHNR and FQNEAQ (reference sequence). CDR3 length equals 14 residues. Trimming took off 3 bases at V and 3 bases at J, with 9 bases between the two ends. The CDR3: CASSFRGNYNEQFF. CDR3 nucleotides: TGTGCCAGCAGCTTCCGCGGGAACTACAATGAGCAGTTCTTC.

V gene TRBV5-5 combines with J gene TRBJ1-4, with D tentatively TRBD1 (5 bases). This CDR3 is 14 amino acids long. Germline V lookup: CDR1 SGHKS, CDR2 YYEKEE (reference sequence). Trimming cost V 0 bases and J 7 bases, with 10 bases left between them. The CDR3 bases are TGTGCCAGCAGCTTGGAGTGGGGGGGTGAAAAACTGTTTTTT. It codes for CASSLEWGGEKLFF. The full variable domain, in which reference TRBV5-5 and TRBJ1-4 provide the parts outside the CDR3, is DAGVTQSPTHLIKTRGQQVTLRCSPISGHKSVSWYQQVLGQGPQFIFQYYEKEERGRGNFPDRFSARQFPNYSSELNVNALLLGDSALYLCASSLEWGGEKLFFGSGTQLSVL.

V usage is TRBV5-1 and J usage is TRBJ2-1; TRBD2 matches 11 bases. The ends lost 7 bases at V and 8 bases at J; junction bases unmatched: 5. This CDR3 is built from 13 residues. Looked up from germline, CDR1 is SGHRS and CDR2 is YFSETQ. Written as DNA, the CDR3 is TGCGCCAGCGCTCTAGCGGGGGGAGATGAGCAGTTCTTC. Translated, it gives CASALAGGDEQFF.

This clone has just one count. V usage is TRBV7-9 and J usage is TRBJ2-1, with D possibly being TRBD2 (6 bases). V lost 1 base and J 1 base, leaving 14 bases between the germline ends. The CDR3 contains 17 residues. The germline V gene encodes CDR1 SEHNR and CDR2 FQNEAQ (reference sequence). CDR3 sequence reads: CASSLGYSSESYNEQFF. Here the CDR3 DNA reads TGTGCCAGCAGCTTAGGATACTCTAGCGAGTCCTACAATGAGCAGTTCTTC.

This clone was detected once. The rearrangement uses TRBV7-9 and TRBJ2-5, with D tentatively TRBD1 (6 bases). The CDR3 is made up of 15 amino acids. CDR1 is SEHNR, CDR2 FQNEAQ, per germline (reference sequence). Trimming removed 0 bases from V and 3 bases from J, with 11 bases in between. As DNA, the CDR3 is TGTGCCAGCAGCTTAGCCTCCGACAGGAAAGAGACCCAGTACTTC. This codes for CASSLASDRKETQYF.

The rearrangement joins TRBV30 to TRBJ2-7, with 7 bases identical to TRBD1. The CDR3 loop spans 13 amino acids. Per germline, CDR1 GTSNPN and CDR2 SVGIG (reference sequence). The V gene end was trimmed by 2 bases and the J gene end by 6 bases; junction bases not matched to a gene: 7. CDR3 sequence (DNA): TGTGCCTGGAGTCGACAGGGAATTGGCGAGCAGTACGTC. Protein: CAWSRQGIGEQYV.

The rearrangement uses TRBV7-2 and TRBJ2-2; TRBD2 matches 7 bases. Germline V lookup: CDR1 SGHTA, CDR2 FQGNSA. This CDR3 contains 17 residues. Trimming at V came to 4 bases and at J to 1 base, leaving 9 bases not matched to a gene. For the CDR3, the DNA is TGTGCCAGCAGCTGGGGGTTAGCGGGCCGGAACACCGGGGAGCTGTTTTTT. It yields the protein CASSWGLAGRNTGELFF.